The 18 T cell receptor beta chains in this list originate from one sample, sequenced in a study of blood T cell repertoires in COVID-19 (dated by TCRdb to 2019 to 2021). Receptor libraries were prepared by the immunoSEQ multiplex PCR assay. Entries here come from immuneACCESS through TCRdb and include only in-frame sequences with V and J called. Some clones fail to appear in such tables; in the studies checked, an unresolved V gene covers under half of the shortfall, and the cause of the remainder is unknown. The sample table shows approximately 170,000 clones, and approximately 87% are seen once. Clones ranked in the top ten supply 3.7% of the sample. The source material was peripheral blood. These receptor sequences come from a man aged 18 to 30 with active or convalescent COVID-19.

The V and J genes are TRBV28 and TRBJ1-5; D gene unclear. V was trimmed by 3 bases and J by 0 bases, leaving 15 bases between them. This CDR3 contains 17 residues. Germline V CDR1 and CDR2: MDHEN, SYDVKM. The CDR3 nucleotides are TGTGCCAGCAGTTTCCTTGAGGGATTATATAGCAATCAGCCCCAGCATTTT. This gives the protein CASSFLEGLYSNQPQHF.

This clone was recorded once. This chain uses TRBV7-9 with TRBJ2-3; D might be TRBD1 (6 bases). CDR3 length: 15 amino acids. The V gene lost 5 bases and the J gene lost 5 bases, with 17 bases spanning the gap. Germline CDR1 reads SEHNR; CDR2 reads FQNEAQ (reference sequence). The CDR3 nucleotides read TGTGCCAGCAGCGAACAAAACAGGGCCCAAGATACGCAGTATTTT. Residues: CASSEQNRAQDTQYF. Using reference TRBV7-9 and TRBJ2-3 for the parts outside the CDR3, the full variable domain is DTGVSQNPRHKITKRGQNVTFRCDPISEHNRLYWYRQTLGQGPEFLTYFQNEAQLEKSRLLSDRFSAERPKGSFSTLEIQRTEQGDSAMYLCASSEQNRAQDTQYFGPGTRLTVL.

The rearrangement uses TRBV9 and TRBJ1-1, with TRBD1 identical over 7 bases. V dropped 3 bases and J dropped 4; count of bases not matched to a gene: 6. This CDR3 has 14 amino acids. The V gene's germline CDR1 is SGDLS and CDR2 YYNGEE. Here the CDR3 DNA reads TGTGCCAGCAGCGGACAGGGTTTTAGCACTGAAGCTTTCTTT. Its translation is CASSGQGFSTEAFF. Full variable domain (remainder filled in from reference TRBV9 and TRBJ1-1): DSGVTQTPKHLITATGQRVTLRCSPRSGDLSVYWYQQSLDQGLQFLIQYYNGEERAKGNILERFSAQQFPDLHSELNLSSLELGDSALYFCASSGQGFSTEAFFGQGTRLTVV.

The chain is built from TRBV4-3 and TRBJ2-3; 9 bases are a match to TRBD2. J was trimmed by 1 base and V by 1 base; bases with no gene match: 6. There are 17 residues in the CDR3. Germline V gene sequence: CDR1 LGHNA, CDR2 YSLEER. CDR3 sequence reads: CASSQVTWTSGTDTQYF. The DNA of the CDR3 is TGCGCCAGCAGCCAAGTCACTTGGACTAGCGGCACAGATACGCAGTATTTT.

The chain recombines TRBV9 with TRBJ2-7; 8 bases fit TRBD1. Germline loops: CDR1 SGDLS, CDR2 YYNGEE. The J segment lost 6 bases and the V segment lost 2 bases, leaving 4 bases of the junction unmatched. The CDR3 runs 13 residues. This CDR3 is CASSVTGGGEQYF. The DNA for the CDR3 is TGTGCCAGCAGCGTCACAGGGGGTGGCGAGCAGTACTTC.

CDR3 DNA: TGCGCCAGCAGCTTGGGCTTCGGGGACGAGCAGTACGTC. It encodes CASSLGFGDEQYV. The rearrangement links TRBV5-1 to TRBJ2-7; D may be TRBD2 (5 bases). V dropped 0 bases and J dropped 5 bases, with 9 bases sitting between them. Germline CDR1 and CDR2: SGHRS and YFSETQ. This CDR3 has 13 amino acids.

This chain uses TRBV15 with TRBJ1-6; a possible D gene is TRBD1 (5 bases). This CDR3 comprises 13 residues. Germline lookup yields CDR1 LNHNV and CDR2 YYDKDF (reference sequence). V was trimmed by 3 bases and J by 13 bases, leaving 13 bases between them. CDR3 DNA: TGTGCCACCAGCAGCTACCAGGGTAACCCCCTCCACTTT. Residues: CATSSYQGNPLHF.

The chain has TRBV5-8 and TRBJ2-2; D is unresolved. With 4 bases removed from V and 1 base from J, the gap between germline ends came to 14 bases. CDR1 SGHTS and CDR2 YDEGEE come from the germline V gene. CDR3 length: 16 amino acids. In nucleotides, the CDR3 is TGTGCCAGCAGCCCACTTGGCGAGGTGAACACCGGGGAGCTGTTTTTT. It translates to CASSPLGEVNTGELFF.

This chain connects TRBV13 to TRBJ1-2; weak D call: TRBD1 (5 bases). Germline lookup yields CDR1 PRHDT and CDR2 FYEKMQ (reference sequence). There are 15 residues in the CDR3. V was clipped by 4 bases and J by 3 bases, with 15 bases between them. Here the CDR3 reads CASSSSRAPDYGYTF. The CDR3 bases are TGTGCCAGCAGCTCATCCAGGGCACCGGACTATGGCTACACCTTC.

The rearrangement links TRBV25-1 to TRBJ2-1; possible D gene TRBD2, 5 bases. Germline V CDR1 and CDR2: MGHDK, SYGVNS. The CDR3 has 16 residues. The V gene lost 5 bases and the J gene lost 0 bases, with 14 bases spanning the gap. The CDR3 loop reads CASSTLVTSSYNEQFF. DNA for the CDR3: TGTGCCAGCAGTACACTAGTCACAAGCTCCTACAATGAGCAGTTCTTC.

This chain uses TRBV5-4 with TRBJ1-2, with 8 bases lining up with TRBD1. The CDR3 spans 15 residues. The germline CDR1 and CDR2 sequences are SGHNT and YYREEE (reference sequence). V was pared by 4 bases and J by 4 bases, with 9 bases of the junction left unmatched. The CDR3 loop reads CASSPPTGQAYGYTF. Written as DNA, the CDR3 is TGTGCCAGCAGCCCGCCCACGGGACAGGCCTATGGCTACACCTTC.

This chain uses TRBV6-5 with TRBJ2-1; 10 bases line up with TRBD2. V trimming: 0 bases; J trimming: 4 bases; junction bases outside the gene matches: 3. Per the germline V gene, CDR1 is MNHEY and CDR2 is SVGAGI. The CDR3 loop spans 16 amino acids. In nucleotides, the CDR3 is TGTGCCAGCAGTTACTCAGCTAGCGGGAGTTACAATGAGCAGTTCTTC. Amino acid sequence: CASSYSASGSYNEQFF.

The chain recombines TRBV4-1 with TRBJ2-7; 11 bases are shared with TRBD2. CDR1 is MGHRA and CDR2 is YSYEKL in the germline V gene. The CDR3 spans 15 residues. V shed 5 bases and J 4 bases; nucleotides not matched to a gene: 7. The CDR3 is CASSTHTSGSYEQYF. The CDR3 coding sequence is TGCGCCAGCAGCACTCACACTAGCGGGAGTTACGAGCAGTACTTC.

DNA of the CDR3: TGTGCCACCAGCCTCTCTGGAAACACCATATATTTT. As protein: CATSLSGNTIYF. V gene TRBV15 combines with J gene TRBJ1-3; D not resolved. CDR1 and CDR2 (germline): LNHNV, YYDKDF (reference sequence). V was pared by 5 bases and J by 0 bases, with 2 bases between. CDR3 length equals 12 residues.

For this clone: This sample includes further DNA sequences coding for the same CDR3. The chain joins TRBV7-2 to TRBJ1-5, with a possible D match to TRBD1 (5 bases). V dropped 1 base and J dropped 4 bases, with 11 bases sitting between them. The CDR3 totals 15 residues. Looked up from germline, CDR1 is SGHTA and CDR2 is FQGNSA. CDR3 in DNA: TGTGCCAGCAGCTTAGGGGGCCGTGAAAATCAGCCCCAGCATTTT. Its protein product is CASSLGGRENQPQHF.

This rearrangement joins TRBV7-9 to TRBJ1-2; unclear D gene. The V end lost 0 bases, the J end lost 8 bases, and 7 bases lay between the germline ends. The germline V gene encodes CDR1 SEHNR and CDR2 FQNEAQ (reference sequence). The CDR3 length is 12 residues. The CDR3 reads CASSLAFEGYTF. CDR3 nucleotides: TGTGCCAGCAGCTTAGCCTTTGAGGGCTACACCTTC.

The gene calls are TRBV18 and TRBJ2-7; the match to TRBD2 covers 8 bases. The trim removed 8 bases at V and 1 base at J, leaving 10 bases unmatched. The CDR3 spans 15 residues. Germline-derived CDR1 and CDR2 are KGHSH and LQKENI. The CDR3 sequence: CASTPGVAGSYEQYF. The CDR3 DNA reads TGTGCCAGCACCCCCGGGGTAGCGGGATCCTACGAGCAGTACTTC.

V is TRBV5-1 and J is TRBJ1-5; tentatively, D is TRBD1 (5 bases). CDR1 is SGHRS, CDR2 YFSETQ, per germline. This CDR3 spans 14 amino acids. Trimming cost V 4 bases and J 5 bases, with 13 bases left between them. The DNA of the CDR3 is TGCGCCAGCAGCAGGCAGGGTGGTGATCAGCCCCAGCATTTT. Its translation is CASSRQGGDQPQHF.